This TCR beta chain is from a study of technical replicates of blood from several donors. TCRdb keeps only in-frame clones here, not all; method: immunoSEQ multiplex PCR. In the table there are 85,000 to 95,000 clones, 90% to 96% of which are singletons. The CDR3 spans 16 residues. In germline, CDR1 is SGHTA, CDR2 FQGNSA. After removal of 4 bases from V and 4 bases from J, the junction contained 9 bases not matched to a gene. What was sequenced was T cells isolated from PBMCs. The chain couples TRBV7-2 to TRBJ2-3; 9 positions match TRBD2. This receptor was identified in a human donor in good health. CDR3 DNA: TGTGCCAGCAGCTCCAGAGCGGGAGGTAGCCCAGATACGCAGTATTTT. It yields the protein CASSSRAGGSPDTQYF.